This passage covers 18 T cell receptor beta chains from one sample sequenced in a study of graft-versus-host responses after intestinal transplantation. Antigens of these TCRs are unknown. Generated by immunoSEQ multiplex PCR, the TCRdb table keeps only in-frame clones and is missing some. The table records tens of thousands of clones, approximately 93% of them present only once. This sample comprised unstimulated CD4+ T cells sorted from spleen or lymph node cells, obtained before transplant. The receptors originated from a human donor who was the organ donor for an intestinal transplant.

V usage is TRBV11-3 and J usage is TRBJ2-1; tentatively, D is TRBD1 (5 bases). CDR1 is SGHNT and CDR2 is YENEEA in the germline V gene. The CDR3 has 17 residues. V lost 3 bases to trimming and J lost 0 bases, with 15 bases between them. CDR3 nucleotide sequence: TGTGCCAGCAGCTTCTTCCTTCAGGGTGGCTCCTACAATGAGCAGTTCTTC. It specifies CASSFFLQGGSYNEQFF.

V usage is TRBV19 and J usage is TRBJ1-5, with 9 nucleotides matching TRBD1. The germline CDR1 and CDR2 sequences are LNHDA and SQIVND (reference sequence). There are 20 residues in the CDR3. After removal of 5 bases from V and 0 bases from J, the junction contained 17 bases not matched to a gene. CDR3 residues: CASSRIVGQGARYSNQPQHF. The CDR3 DNA follows: TGTGCCAGTAGTCGAATCGTGGGACAGGGTGCCCGTTATAGCAATCAGCCCCAGCATTTT.

V is TRBV18 and J is TRBJ1-5, with 10 bases fitting TRBD1. Germline-derived CDR1 and CDR2 are KGHSH and LQKENI. V lost 1 base and J lost 7; bases outside the gene matches: 4. This CDR3 is built from 15 residues. This CDR3 is CASSPQDRGSQPQHF. The CDR3 DNA sequence: TGTGCCAGCTCACCACAGGACAGGGGGTCCCAGCCCCAGCATTTT. Drawing the rest from reference TRBV18 and TRBJ1-5, the complete variable domain is NAGVMQNPRHLVRRRGQEARLRCSPMKGHSHVYWYRQLPEEGLKFMVYLQKENIIDESGMPKERFSAEFPKEGPSILRIQQVVRGDSAAYFCASSPQDRGSQPQHFGDGTRLSIL.

The chain employs TRBV7-2 and TRBJ2-1; 7 nucleotides line up with TRBD1. CDR3 size: 16 residues. V was clipped by 3 bases and J by 3 bases; unmatched bases: 8. Looked up from germline, CDR1 is SGHTA and CDR2 is FQGNSA. CDR3 protein: CASSFPGTAHYNEQFF. The CDR3 DNA reads TGTGCCAGCAGCTTTCCGGGGACAGCACACTACAATGAGCAGTTCTTC.

This sequence joins TRBV28 and TRBJ1-1, with unresolved D. The CDR3 loop spans 15 amino acids. From germline, CDR1 is MDHEN and CDR2 SYDVKM. Trimming removed 6 bases from V and 1 base from J, with 15 bases in between. Here the CDR3 reads CASSSSIWENTEAFF. The CDR3 coding sequence is TGTGCCAGCAGCTCATCTATTTGGGAGAACACTGAAGCTTTCTTT.

This chain connects TRBV29-1 to TRBJ1-1; the match to TRBD1 covers 7 bases. The CDR3 has 15 amino acids. Looked up from germline, CDR1 is SQVTM and CDR2 is ANQGSEA. The trim removed 0 bases at V and 4 bases at J, leaving 8 bases unmatched. CDR3 sequence reads: CSVEDIRGRGTEAFF. CDR3 nucleotides: TGCAGCGTTGAAGACATCAGGGGGAGAGGCACTGAAGCTTTCTTT.

This clone was detected only a few times. This rearrangement joins TRBV5-4 to TRBJ1-2; TRBD1 is a possible D gene (5 bases). The CDR3 runs to 15 residues. In germline, CDR1 is SGHNT, CDR2 YYREEE (reference sequence). V lost 5 bases to trimming and J lost 2 bases, with 16 bases between them. CDR3 loop: CASSDAAGANYGYTF. CDR3 coding DNA: TGTGCCAGCAGTGATGCTGCCGGGGCCAACTATGGCTACACCTTC.

The chain couples TRBV9 to TRBJ2-6; D not resolved. Trimming shortened V by 4 bases and J by 0 bases, and 2 bases separated the two germline ends. The germline CDR1 and CDR2 sequences are SGDLS and YYNGEE. The CDR3 is 13 amino acids. CDR3 coding DNA: TGTGCCAGCAGCACCTCTGGGGCCAACGTCCTGACTTTC. This encodes CASSTSGANVLTF.

This chain's CDR3 is CATKIGQASETQYF. Written as DNA, the CDR3 is TGTGCCACCAAAATCGGACAGGCCTCGGAGACCCAGTACTTC. This sequence joins TRBV6-1 and TRBJ2-5; TRBD1 matches at 7 bases. Germline CDR1 and CDR2: MNHNS and SASEGT. This CDR3 region has 14 residues. Germline trimming cut 10 bases from V and 5 bases from J; bases unmatched to any gene: 13.

J is TRBJ1-5 and V is TRBV6-1; D might be TRBD1 (6 bases). The V gene lost 4 bases and the J gene lost 0 bases, with 10 bases spanning the gap. Germline CDR1 reads MNHNS; CDR2 reads SASEGT. This CDR3 spans 15 amino acids. CDR3 nucleotides: TGTGCCAGCAGTGGAAAGGGGGGTAGCAATCAGCCCCAGCATTTT. Residues: CASSGKGGSNQPQHF.

This chain joins TRBV6-8 and TRBJ1-5; D is undetermined. Germline V gene lookup returns CDR1 MNHGY and CDR2 SAAAGT. The V end was cut by 3 bases, the J end by 2 bases, with 8 bases between. The CDR3 runs 14 residues. CDR3: CASSYGRGNQPQHF. The CDR3 DNA is TGTGCCAGCAGTTATGGGAGGGGCAATCAGCCCCAGCATTTT.

V and J are TRBV30 and TRBJ1-3; the D is unclear. CDR1 and CDR2 (germline): GTSNPN, SVGIG (reference sequence). The CDR3 consists of 11 residues. With 8 bases removed from V and 4 bases from J, the gap between germline ends came to 9 bases. The CDR3 spells CAREVGNTIYF. The CDR3 DNA sequence: TGTGCCCGGGAAGTGGGAAACACCATATATTTT. Looking up the rest from reference TRBV30 and TRBJ1-3 gives the full variable domain: SQTIHQWPATLVQPVGSPLSLECTVEGTSNPNLYWYRQAAGRGLQLLFYSVGIGQISSEVPQNLSASRPQDRQFILSSKKLLLSDSGFYLCAREVGNTIYFGEGSWLTVV.

The rearrangement joins TRBV11-3 to TRBJ2-5; 8 bases agree with TRBD1. Germline loops: CDR1 SGHNT, CDR2 YENEEA. The CDR3 loop spans 16 amino acids. The trim removed 1 base at V and 0 bases at J, leaving 4 bases unmatched. The CDR3 DNA is TGTGCCAGCAGCTTAGGGGACAGGAGGTACCAAGAGACCCAGTACTTC. Residues: CASSLGDRRYQETQYF.

The V and J genes are TRBV11-3 and TRBJ2-2, with 7 positions matching TRBD2. Germline V gene data show CDR1 as SGHNT and CDR2 as YENEEA. The CDR3 has 13 residues. V gave up 5 bases and J gave up 5 bases; unmatched junction bases: 2. CDR3 loop: CASSPGGTGELFF. The CDR3 DNA is TGTGCCAGCAGCCCCGGGGGGACCGGGGAGCTGTTTTTT.

The chain couples TRBV19 to TRBJ2-3, with TRBD2 identical over 9 bases. The germline V gene encodes CDR1 LNHDA and CDR2 SQIVND (reference sequence). V dropped 6 bases and J dropped 7; count of bases not matched to a gene: 14. This CDR3 region has 16 residues. Here the CDR3 DNA reads TGTGCCAGTAGCCCCCAGGGGCGGGGGGGCATGAATACGCAGTATTTT. This gives the protein CASSPQGRGGMNTQYF. Together with reference TRBV19 and TRBJ2-3, the CDR3 gives the full variable domain: DGGITQSPKYLFRKEGQNVTLSCEQNLNHDAMYWYRQDPGQGLRLIYYSQIVNDFQKGDIAEGYSVSREKKESFPLTVTSAQKNPTAFYLCASSPQGRGGMNTQYFGPGTRLTVL.

The V and J genes are TRBV19 and TRBJ1-5; D possibly corresponds to TRBD1 (5 bases). The V and J ends lost 4 bases and 0 bases respectively, with 16 bases between them. The CDR3 is made up of 17 amino acids. Germline V gene lookup returns CDR1 LNHDA and CDR2 SQIVND (reference sequence). The CDR3 here is CASSTRQISYSNQPQHF. As DNA, the CDR3 is TGTGCCAGTAGTACCCGACAGATCTCTTATAGCAATCAGCCCCAGCATTTT.

The V call is TRBV6-5, the J call TRBJ2-7; 7 nucleotides agree with TRBD1. CDR1 and CDR2 from the germline V gene are MNHEY and SVGAGI. V shed 10 bases and J 3 bases; nucleotides not matched to a gene: 9. The CDR3 contains 13 residues. The CDR3 here is CATTRGRLYEQYF. The CDR3, as DNA: TGTGCCACTACGAGGGGGCGTCTCTACGAGCAGTACTTC.

This chain links TRBV11-3 with TRBJ2-2; D is possibly TRBD1 or TRBD2 (6 bases each). Per the germline V gene, CDR1 is SGHNT and CDR2 is YENEEA. V lost 1 base and J lost 5, with 11 bases in between. The length of the CDR3 is 15 residues. This chain's CDR3 is CASSLGGARTGELFF. CDR3 nucleotide sequence: TGTGCCAGCAGCTTAGGGGGGGCAAGGACCGGGGAGCTGTTTTTT.